This T cell receptor (beta chain) is from a study of spatial heterogeneity in lung cancer. At the level of the study: Detected sequences consistently included more beta-chain ones than alpha-chain ones.

Time point specified: sample taken at primary tumor resection. No cell sorting; template was whole RNA from tumor, lung tissue or PBMC. There were 72 donors, all of them untreated patients with early-stage non-small cell lung cancer. TCRdb reprocessed the 5' RACE reads via MiXCR and lists one record per CDR3 protein. The sample holds around 9,700 distinct CDR3 sequences; about 6.3% are singletons and the top ten take 25% to 35%. The germline V gene encodes CDR1 SQVTM and CDR2 ANQGSEA. Trimming took off 4 bases at V and 0 bases at J, with 12 bases between the two ends. This CDR3 spans 15 amino acids. General study findings and limits: Ubiquitous, expanded tumor-derived TCRs were more frequently observed in blood at resection than at follow-up.

By its share, this clonotype is medium-sized. Its antigen is not known. This beta chain is an off-target read within a library intended for alpha chains, so its frequency means little. The receptor comes from a male donor with early-stage non-small cell lung cancer. The genes are TRBV29-1 and TRBJ2-2, with a tentative D call TRBD1 (6 bases). Material: PBMCs, obtained at surgery. CDR3 nucleotide sequence: TGCAGCGTTGTCATCGGGGACACGAACACCGGGGAGCTGTTTTTT. Translation gives CSVVIGDTNTGELFF.